In this sample, the clone carrying this TCR beta chain turned up a few times. Its antigen is not known. The data originate from a study of T cells in Graves' hyperthyroidism and ophthalmopathy. Trimming removed 4 bases at V and 5 bases at J, with 10 bases between. This CDR3 comprises 13 residues. Germline V CDR1 and CDR2: KGHDR, SFDVKD. Study results and caveats: Ophthalmopathy was told apart from stable hyperthyroidism by a 13 V-J model.

The TCR beta CDR3 regions underwent amplification using RNA transcripts as the source. HTBI primers were the set used in a first-round RT-PCR of the TCR CDR3. In TCRdb, the multiplex PCR reads were re-called with MiXCR into one record per CDR3 protein. Seen here are a few hundred thousand distinct CDR3 sequences, under 25% observed once, and the top ten hold about a quarter. The clonotype was recovered from a man aged 18 to 29 with Graves' hyperthyroidism. The chain recombines TRBV24-1 with TRBJ2-5; no definite D call. Sequencing used blood. This chain's CDR3 is CATSDPIRETQYF. CDR3 nucleotides: TGTGCCACCAGTGACCCAATCCGGGAGACCCAGTACTTC.